These 27 T cell receptor beta chains originate from one sample sequenced in a study of regulatory and conventional T cells in RAG deficiency (TCRdb year 2017). Library method: the immunoSEQ multiplex PCR assay. Entries here come from immuneACCESS through TCRdb and include only in-frame sequences with V and J called. Some clones fail to appear in such tables; in the studies checked, an unresolved V gene covers under half of the shortfall, and the cause of the remainder is unknown. In this sample the table shows under 20,000 clones, roughly 90% of which occur a single time. The ten largest clones add up to roughly 1.4% of the sample. Regulatory T cells were purified from blood as CD4+CD25-high CD127-low cells before genomic DNA extraction. The sample was also linked to a second study, of regulatory T cells. According to the second study: For the multiplex PCR, 52 forward TRBV primers and 13 reverse TRBJ primers were used, and amplification bias was corrected with both assay-based and computational methods.

Sequenced input: Tregs sorted from blood. The receptors come from a human donor in good health.

The V call is TRBV4-2, the J call TRBJ2-2; 7 positions match TRBD2. Germline CDR1 LGHNA, CDR2 YNFKEQ. The V gene end was trimmed by 1 base and the J gene end by 8 bases; junction bases not matched to a gene: 10. The CDR3 is 16 amino acids. DNA for the CDR3: TGTGCCAGCAGCCAAGCCGGACTAGATAGGTCAGGGGAGCTGTTTTTT. Encoded protein: CASSQAGLDRSGELFF.

The rearrangement links TRBV5-1 to TRBJ1-2; 9 positions match TRBD1. This CDR3 spans 14 amino acids. V was clipped by 0 bases and J by 13 bases; unmatched bases: 10. CDR1 is SGHRS, CDR2 YFSETQ, per germline. This CDR3 is CASSLEGTGPPSTF. The CDR3 coding sequence is TGCGCCAGCAGCTTGGAGGGGACAGGGCCCCCTTCCACCTTC.

The gene calls are TRBV6-5 and TRBJ1-2; D uncertain. Trimming shortened V by 1 base and J by 4 bases, and 7 bases separated the two germline ends. The CDR3 length is 13 residues. CDR1 and CDR2 (germline): MNHEY, SVGAGI. This CDR3 is CASSYYYLYGYTF. CDR3 nucleotides: TGTGCCAGCAGTTACTACTACCTCTATGGCTACACCTTC.

The chain employs TRBV6-5 and TRBJ1-1; D may be TRBD1 (5 bases). The germline V and J ends were trimmed by 2 bases and 0 bases, with 13 bases remaining between them. Germline CDR1 MNHEY, CDR2 SVGAGI. CDR3 length: 16 amino acids. DNA of the CDR3: TGTGCCAGCAGTTACGAAGGGGCTGCGATGAACACTGAAGCTTTCTTT. Residues: CASSYEGAAMNTEAFF.

The chain employs TRBV19 and TRBJ2-3; 13 positions agree with TRBD2. The germline CDR1 and CDR2 sequences are LNHDA and SQIVND (reference sequence). With V trimmed by 2 bases and J by 2 bases, 4 bases remained unmatched. The CDR3 has 17 residues. CDR3 coding DNA: TGTGCCAGTAGTATAAGCGGGACTAGCGGGAACACAGATACGCAGTATTTT. It is translated as CASSISGTSGNTDTQYF.

The rearrangement uses TRBV18 and TRBJ2-1; tentatively, D is TRBD1 or TRBD2 (5 bases each). The germline gives CDR1 KGHSH, CDR2 LQKENI. Deletions cut 0 bases from V and 4 bases from J, with 13 bases between. The CDR3 covers 16 residues. The CDR3 here is CASSPPGVARYNEQFF. CDR3 DNA sequence: TGTGCCAGCTCACCACCGGGGGTAGCGAGATACAATGAGCAGTTCTTC.

V usage is TRBV20-1 and J usage is TRBJ1-5; no clear D gene. The V end was cut by 3 bases, the J end by 5 bases, with 5 bases between. CDR1 is DFQATT and CDR2 is SNEGSKA in the germline V gene (reference sequence). This CDR3 is 11 amino acids long. CDR3 sequence reads: CSASRDQPQHF. The DNA for the CDR3 is TGCAGTGCTAGTCGGGATCAGCCCCAGCATTTT.

The chain recombines TRBV7-2 with TRBJ1-4, with TRBD1 as a possible D gene (6 bases). Germline values: CDR1 SGHTA, CDR2 FQGNSA. The V end was cut by 3 bases, the J end by 7 bases, with 15 bases between. The CDR3 covers 15 residues. DNA of the CDR3: TGTGCCAGCAGCTTGCAGGGGCCAAGGGGTGAAAAACTGTTTTTT. Translation gives CASSLQGPRGEKLFF.

This chain links TRBV11-2 with TRBJ2-5; 8 nucleotides match TRBD1. This CDR3 spans 15 amino acids. The V gene's germline CDR1 is SGHAT and CDR2 FQNNGV. The ends lost 5 bases at V and 2 bases at J; junction bases unmatched: 7. The CDR3 region has the DNA TGTGCCAGCAGCGGACAGGGCGGAAAACAAGAGACCCAGTACTTC. Encoded protein: CASSGQGGKQETQYF.

The V and J genes are TRBV2 and TRBJ2-5; the D is unclear. The V end was cut by 5 bases, the J end by 4 bases, with 5 bases between. The CDR3 loop spans 11 amino acids. Germline V CDR1 and CDR2: SNHLY, FYNNEI. Here the CDR3 DNA reads TGTGCCAGCAGTCCAATAGAGACCCAGTACTTC. Translated: CASSPIETQYF.

The chain is built from TRBV7-9 and TRBJ1-2; D perhaps matches TRBD1 (5 bases). Germline-derived CDR1 and CDR2 are SEHNR and FQNEAQ (reference sequence). This CDR3 has 19 residues. V was pared by 1 base and J by 1 base, with 22 bases between. CDR3: CASSLVARPQSGLNYGYTF. In DNA form, the CDR3 reads TGTGCCAGCAGCTTAGTCGCCCGCCCGCAGTCAGGGCTTAACTATGGCTACACCTTC.

The V call is TRBV19, the J call TRBJ1-2; no clear D. V shed 6 bases and J shed 8 bases, with 13 bases lying between them. The CDR3 is made up of 12 amino acids. The V gene's germline CDR1 is LNHDA and CDR2 SQIVND (reference sequence). The CDR3 bases are TGTGCCAGTAGCCAGAGCCGCCGAGGCTACACCTTC. It specifies CASSQSRRGYTF.

The chain has TRBV6-5 and TRBJ1-6; D is perhaps TRBD1 (6 bases). Germline CDR1 MNHEY, CDR2 SVGAGI. Trimming stripped 2 bases from V and 9 bases from J, with 8 bases between. The CDR3 covers 13 residues. The CDR3 bases are TGTGCCAGCAGTTACATGGGGGCTTCACCCCTCCACTTT. Amino acids: CASSYMGASPLHF.

The rearrangement links TRBV4-1 to TRBJ2-7; 9 bases fit TRBD2. Per the germline V gene, CDR1 is MGHRA and CDR2 is YSYEKL. Losses at the gene ends were 4 bases for V and 5 bases for J; bases not matched to a gene: 12. The CDR3 sequence is 16 residues long. The CDR3 bases are TGCGCCAGCAGCCTAATCTTGGGTAGCGGGAGCGACGAGCAGTACTTC. Translation gives CASSLILGSGSDEQYF.

The chain employs TRBV30 and TRBJ2-4; 9 bases agree with TRBD1. The CDR3 sequence is 16 residues long. Germline CDR1 GTSNPN, CDR2 SVGIG (reference sequence). The trim removed 1 base at V and 1 base at J, leaving 5 bases unmatched. CDR3 amino acids: CAWSEGQGSAKNIQYF. The DNA for the CDR3 is TGTGCCTGGAGTGAGGGACAGGGTAGCGCCAAAAACATTCAGTACTTC.

This chain links TRBV5-1 with TRBJ1-2; D may be TRBD1 (6 bases). V was trimmed by 0 bases and J by 8 bases, leaving 8 bases between them. This CDR3 is built from 12 residues. Germline V lookup: CDR1 SGHRS, CDR2 YFSETQ. CDR3 DNA: TGCGCCAGCAGCTTGGACAGGGACGGCTACACCTTC. Translation: CASSLDRDGYTF. Full variable domain (rest looked up from reference TRBV5-1 and TRBJ1-2): KAGVTQTPRYLIKTRGQQVTLSCSPISGHRSVSWYQQTPGQGLQFLFEYFSETQRNKGNFPGRFSGRQFSNSRSEMNVSTLELGDSALYLCASSLDRDGYTFGSGTRLTVV.

This clone was recorded only once. This chain links TRBV6-5 with TRBJ1-5, with 9 bases that match TRBD1. J gave up 2 bases and V 5 bases, and 4 bases lay outside the gene matches. This CDR3 is built from 15 residues. Germline V gives CDR1 MNHEY, CDR2 SVGAGI. This chain's CDR3 is CASSRQGGGNQPQHF. The CDR3 bases are TGTGCCAGCAGTCGACAGGGGGGAGGCAATCAGCCCCAGCATTTT.

As to this clone: Additional DNA sequences in this sample encode the identical CDR3. V is TRBV2 and J is TRBJ2-7, with a weak D call TRBD1 (5 bases). V lost 8 bases, J lost 3 bases, and 17 bases lay in between. This CDR3 has 14 residues. Germline V gene sequence: CDR1 SNHLY, CDR2 FYNNEI. As DNA, the CDR3 is TGTGCCAGCCGCCTCCAGGGCCCGGGCTACGAGCAGTACTTC. It yields the protein CASRLQGPGYEQYF.

This chain connects TRBV7-2 to TRBJ2-7; possible D gene TRBD2, 6 bases. Germline CDR1 reads SGHTA; CDR2 reads FQGNSA. CDR3 length equals 13 residues. Deletions cut 3 bases from V and 7 bases from J, with 13 bases between. The CDR3 nucleotides are TGTGCCAGCAGCTTCTCCGGGAGTATTGAGCAGTACTTC. It encodes CASSFSGSIEQYF.

This chain links TRBV6-5 with TRBJ2-1; weak D call: TRBD2 (5 bases). Looked up from germline, CDR1 is MNHEY and CDR2 is SVGAGI. Trimming took 6 bases from V and 10 from J, leaving 16 bases between them. There are 13 residues in the CDR3. The CDR3 coding sequence is TGTGCCAGCAGACGGGGTGAGGACCTCGAGCAGTTCTTC. The encoded protein is CASRRGEDLEQFF.

V gene TRBV9 combines with J gene TRBJ1-5, with D unclear. The CDR3 loop spans 16 amino acids. CDR1 is SGDLS, CDR2 YYNGEE, per germline. V was trimmed by 4 bases and J by 2 bases, leaving 16 bases between them. The CDR3 region is CASSPDIGLGNQPQHF. CDR3 nucleotide sequence: TGTGCCAGCAGCCCTGATATAGGGCTGGGCAATCAGCCCCAGCATTTT.

V gene TRBV30 combines with J gene TRBJ2-7; D uncertain. The CDR3 runs 14 residues. V was shortened by 4 bases and J by 5 bases, with 18 bases between the two germline ends. The germline CDR1 and CDR2 sequences are GTSNPN and SVGIG (reference sequence). The CDR3 DNA reads TGTGCCTGGACCCCACCTCCGGTTAGGAACGAGCAGTACTTC. Translating gives CAWTPPPVRNEQYF.

The CDR3 bases are TGTGCCAGCAGTTCCCTAGGGCGGACTGAAGCTTTCTTT. Its protein is CASSSLGRTEAFF. This chain links TRBV28 with TRBJ1-1; D ambiguous. V dropped 4 bases and J dropped 5 bases, with 11 bases sitting between them. Germline loops: CDR1 MDHEN, CDR2 SYDVKM. The CDR3 contains 13 residues.

The chain employs TRBV5-1 and TRBJ1-2; 8 bases agree with TRBD1. The CDR3 extends over 18 amino acids. V lost 0 bases to trimming and J lost 5 bases; unmatched junction nucleotides: 15. The germline V gene has CDR1 SGHRS and CDR2 YFSETQ. The CDR3 DNA reads as TGCGCCAGCAGCTTGGCCGGGACAGGTGACTCCCGATATTATGGCTACACCTTC. It yields the protein CASSLAGTGDSRYYGYTF.

The V gene is TRBV5-1, the J gene TRBJ2-1; possibly TRBD1 for D (6 bases). Germline-derived CDR1 and CDR2 are SGHRS and YFSETQ. The CDR3 runs 14 residues. The germline V and J ends were trimmed by 4 bases and 4 bases, with 12 bases remaining between them. The DNA of the CDR3 is TGCGCCAGCAGCCAAGGACAGTTTTACAATGAGCAGTTCTTC. Its protein product is CASSQGQFYNEQFF.

This chain uses TRBV5-1 with TRBJ1-5; 10 positions match TRBD1. Germline V gene lookup returns CDR1 SGHRS and CDR2 YFSETQ. V shed 4 bases, J shed 7 bases, and the junction held 8 bases outside the gene matches. This CDR3 region has 15 residues. The chain's CDR3 is CASSPGDRGGQPQHF. The CDR3 bases are TGCGCCAGCAGCCCCGGGGACAGGGGAGGGCAGCCCCAGCATTTT.

J is TRBJ2-1 and V is TRBV29-1; D might be TRBD2 (6 bases). Trimming took off 8 bases at V and 7 bases at J, with 21 bases between the two ends. The germline V gene has CDR1 SQVTM and CDR2 ANQGSEA. The CDR3 is made up of 14 amino acids. The CDR3 DNA sequence: TGCAGCTCCCTGGGTAGCGGCACAGGAAATGAGCAGTTCTTC. This codes for CSSLGSGTGNEQFF.